This entry lists 7 T cell receptor beta chains sequenced from one sample in a study of blood T cells in healthy people across ages. The second PCR ran about 6 to 12 cycles with a sample-barcoded 5' primer and J-beta primers. TCRdb re-called the 5' RACE reads through MiXCR, storing one row per CDR3 protein. The sample records roughly 700,000 distinct CDR3 sequences, 20% to 25% being singletons. A further study also used this sample, focusing on T cells of mothers and their children.

Sequencing was carried out using blood. Receptors were obtained from a boy under 18 in good health.

V usage is TRBV20-1 and J usage is TRBJ2-5, with TRBD1 matching 7 bases. J gave up 1 base and V 3 bases, and 2 bases lay outside the gene matches. CDR1 and CDR2 from the germline V gene are DFQATT and SNEGSKA (reference sequence). The length of the CDR3 is 13 residues. CDR3 in amino acids: CSASKGAQETQYF. The CDR3 DNA sequence: TGCAGTGCTAGTAAGGGGGCCCAAGAGACCCAGTACTTC.

The V call is TRBV5-1, the J call TRBJ1-1; weak D call: TRBD1 (6 bases). The germline gives CDR1 SGHRS, CDR2 YFSETQ. Trimming cost V 3 bases and J 3 bases, with 15 bases left between them. The CDR3 is 15 residues long. The CDR3 protein is CASSSLRGSDTEAFF. In DNA form, the CDR3 reads TGCGCCAGCAGCTCTCTGAGGGGGTCTGACACTGAAGCTTTCTTT.

The chain combines TRBV28 with TRBJ2-7; TRBD2 matches 9 bases. The V segment lost 10 bases and the J segment 6 bases; nucleotides outside the gene matches: 13. Per germline, CDR1 MDHEN and CDR2 SYDVKM. The CDR3 sequence is 14 residues long. In DNA form, the CDR3 reads TGTGCCACCACATTAGCGGGAGAGGCGGTCGAGCAGTACTTC. It is translated as CATTLAGEAVEQYF. The variable domain in full, with the rest retrieved from reference TRBV28 and TRBJ2-7, is DVKVTQSSRYLVKRTGEKVFLECVQDMDHENMFWYRQDPGLGLRLIYFSYDVKMKEKGDIPEGYSVSREKKERFSLILESASTNQTSMYLCATTLAGEAVEQYFGPGTRLTVT.

The genes are TRBV12-3 or TRBV12-4 and TRBJ2-2, with 8 bases aligning to TRBD1. There are 21 residues in the CDR3. J gave up 5 bases and V 2 bases, and 22 bases lay outside the gene matches. The CDR3 loop reads CASSLRGQRQGLLYLTGELFF. CDR3 nucleotide sequence: TGTGCCAGCAGTTTACGAGGGCAGAGACAGGGGCTCCTGTACTTGACCGGGGAGCTGTTTTTT.

The chain joins TRBV12-3 or TRBV12-4 to TRBJ2-7; possibly TRBD2 for D (5 bases). The CDR3 covers 14 residues. The V gene lost 8 bases and the J gene lost 5 bases, with 19 bases spanning the gap. The CDR3 DNA is TGTGCCAGCTGCCGGGGAACTAGAACCGACGAGCAGTACTTC. Translated: CASCRGTRTDEQYF.

The genes are TRBV2 and TRBJ2-1; TRBD2 aligns across 15 bases. This CDR3 spans 19 amino acids. Germline V lookup: CDR1 SNHLY, CDR2 FYNNEI. J was trimmed by 0 bases and V by 4 bases; bases with no gene match: 7. CDR3 sequence: CASSGGTSGGYYSYNEQFF. The CDR3 DNA reads as TGTGCCAGCAGTGGCGGGACTAGCGGGGGGTACTACTCCTACAATGAGCAGTTCTTC. Together with reference TRBV2 and TRBJ2-1, the CDR3 gives the full variable domain: EPEVTQTPSHQVTQMGQEVILRCVPISNHLYFYWYRQILGQKVEFLVSFYNNEISEKSEIFDDQFSVERPDGSNFTLKIRSTKLEDSAMYFCASSGGTSGGYYSYNEQFFGPGTRLTVL.

The rearrangement joins TRBV7-2 to TRBJ2-5; weak D call: TRBD2 (5 bases). The CDR3 runs to 15 residues. Germline CDR1 and CDR2: SGHTA and FQGNSA. Trimming cost V 1 base and J 5 bases, with 14 bases left between them. In nucleotides, the CDR3 is TGTGCCAGCAGCTTAGTAACGGGGTCCCCCGAGACCCAGTACTTC. Amino acid sequence: CASSLVTGSPETQYF.